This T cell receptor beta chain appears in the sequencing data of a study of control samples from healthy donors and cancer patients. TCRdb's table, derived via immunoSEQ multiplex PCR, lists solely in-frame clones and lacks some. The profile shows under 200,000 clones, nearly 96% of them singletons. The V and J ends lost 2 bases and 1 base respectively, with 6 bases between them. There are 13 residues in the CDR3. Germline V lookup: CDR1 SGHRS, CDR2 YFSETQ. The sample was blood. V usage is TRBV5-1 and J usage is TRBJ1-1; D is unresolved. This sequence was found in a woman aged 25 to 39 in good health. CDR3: CASSFLTNTEAFF. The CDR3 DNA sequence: TGCGCCAGCAGCTTCCTTACGAACACTGAAGCTTTCTTT.